Below are 17 T cell receptor beta chains sequenced from a single sample in a study of blood T cells in healthy people across ages (dated by TCRdb to about 2015). The library was produced with 5' RACE. This sample was sequenced with an Illumina HiSeq 2500. A second PCR of roughly 7 to 11 cycles was performed with a sample-barcoded 5' primer and a J-beta primer mix. TCRdb trimmed public reads at Q25 via fastp, called clones via MiXCR and kept in-frame beta chains. Here each entry gathers all rows of one CDR3 protein and keeps the most common genes and DNA. A total of roughly 800,000 distinct CDR3 sequences appear in this sample, roughly 35% of them only once. The top ten clones comprise 10% to 15% of the sample. Specimen: blood. These receptors were taken from a man aged 18 to 35 in good health.

This sequence joins TRBV18 and TRBJ2-1; 7 bases agree with TRBD2. The assigned J gene may be wrong: the sequence end matches TRBJ2-7 better. The CDR3 is made up of 15 amino acids. Germline CDR1 is KGHSH and CDR2 is LQKENI. The CDR3 nucleotides are TGTGCCAGCTCACCAGGCGGGACTAACTACAATGAGCAGTACTTC. This gives the protein CASSPGGTNYNEQYF.

The chain has TRBV6-2 or TRBV6-3 and TRBJ2-3, with D possibly matching TRBD1 (6 bases). CDR3 size: 13 residues. Trimming removed 11 bases from V and 3 bases from J, with 15 bases in between. Germline CDR1 and CDR2: MNHEY and SVGEGT. Written as DNA, the CDR3 is TGTGCCGGCAATTACAGGGAAACAGATACGCAGTATTTT. Protein product: CAGNYRETDTQYF.

The chain employs TRBV9 and TRBJ2-7, with a tentative D call TRBD2 (5 bases). This CDR3 is built from 14 residues. Germline CDR1 is SGDLS and CDR2 is YYNGEE. V was clipped by 3 bases and J by 0 bases, with 10 bases between them. CDR3 loop: CASSGTLSSYEQYF. As DNA, the CDR3 is TGTGCCAGCAGCGGGACTCTGAGCTCCTACGAGCAGTACTTC.

DNA of the CDR3: TGTGCCAGCAAGCCAGGTGGCTACGAGCAGTACTTC. This sequence encodes CASKPGGYEQYF. The V and J genes are TRBV6-5 and TRBJ2-4; D is unclear. Near its end, the DNA agrees better with TRBJ2-7, so the J call may be wrong. The CDR3 spans 12 residues. CDR1 is MNHEY and CDR2 is SVGAGI in the germline V gene.

V usage is TRBV12-3 or TRBV12-4 and J usage is TRBJ2-1; 9 bases line up with TRBD1. Germline trimming cut 6 bases from V and 13 bases from J; bases unmatched to any gene: 13. CDR3 length: 14 amino acids. Here the CDR3 DNA reads TGTGCCAGCAGCCCCGGGACAGGGAGGGAGACCCAGTTCTTC. Amino acids: CASSPGTGRETQFF.

This clonotype was recorded many times. The rearrangement joins TRBV11-1 to TRBJ2-5; TRBD1 is a possible D gene (6 bases). The CDR3 covers 14 residues. From germline, CDR1 is SGHAT and CDR2 FQDESV (reference sequence). The ends were cut back, 3 bases at V and 1 base at J, with 9 bases in the middle. CDR3 DNA: TGTGCCAGCAGCTTGCTGGACAGCCAAGAGACCCAGTACTTC. It is translated as CASSLLDSQETQYF.

This clonotype was counted between two and nine times. One end of the junction does not line up with germline, which may come from a read error. The V gene is TRBV7-2, the J gene TRBJ2-7; D may be TRBD1 or TRBD2 (5 bases each). The germline V gene has CDR1 SGHTA and CDR2 FQGNSA. This CDR3 is built from 14 residues. The CDR3 region has the DNA TGTGCCAGCAGCGTAGCCGGGACCTCCTACGAGCAGTACTTC. Protein product: CASSVAGTSYEQYF.

This chain links TRBV20-1 with TRBJ1-1, with TRBD1 matching 7 bases. The CDR3 totals 18 residues. Trimming removed 0 bases from V and 1 base from J; junction bases left unmatched: 14. From germline, CDR1 is DFQATT and CDR2 SNEGSKA (reference sequence). CDR3 nucleotide sequence: TGCAGTGCTAGAGATTTAGGGGCAGGGGGATTTTGGAACACTGAAGCTTTCTTT. Its protein product is CSARDLGAGGFWNTEAFF.

Comments on this clonotype: The junction and the germline gene differ at one end; a read error may be behind it. The chain has TRBV7-2 and TRBJ2-3; D is perhaps TRBD1 or TRBD2 (6 bases each). From germline, CDR1 is SGHTA and CDR2 FQGNSA. The CDR3 extends over 12 amino acids. The DNA for the CDR3 is TGTGCCAGCAGCCCAAGGGGGGATACGCGGTATTTT. Protein product: CASSPRGDTRYF.

The sample holds one count of this clonotype. Since a much larger clone is just one base distant, this may be a read error. V usage is TRBV7-2 and J usage is TRBJ1-4; D remains unclear. CDR1 and CDR2 (germline): SGHTA, FQGNSA. This CDR3 comprises 13 residues. CDR3 amino acids: CASSWFTSEKLFF. Written as DNA, the CDR3 is TGTGCCAGCAGCTGGTTTACTAGTGAAAAACTGTTTTTT.

This clonotype was recorded many times. The CDR3 spells CAISELQGAHEQYF. The CDR3 DNA reads TGTGCCATCAGTGAGCTTCAGGGGGCGCACGAGCAGTACTTC. This chain connects TRBV10-3 to TRBJ2-7; 8 bases align to TRBD1. The CDR3 sequence is 14 residues long. J gave up 5 bases and V 2 bases, and 5 bases lay outside the gene matches. Germline loops: CDR1 ENHRY, CDR2 SYGVKD.

This clonotype was seen a few times. The V and J genes are TRBV7-2 and TRBJ1-2, with 8 bases fitting TRBD1. Germline V gives CDR1 SGHTA, CDR2 FQGNSA. J gave up 10 bases and V 1 base, and 11 bases lay outside the gene matches. The CDR3 has 15 amino acids. The CDR3 is CASSLGGQDIEDYTF. The CDR3 coding sequence is TGTGCCAGCAGCTTAGGGGGACAGGACATTGAGGACTACACCTTC.

This sequence joins TRBV11-2 and TRBJ2-3; weak D call: TRBD2 (6 bases). The V and J ends lost 5 bases and 3 bases respectively, with 27 bases between them. CDR1 is SGHAT, CDR2 FQNNGV, per germline. CDR3 size: 19 residues. In DNA, the CDR3 is TGTGCCAGCAGCCGACTTAGGGGTCCAGGAAAGGGAGGTACAGATACGCAGTATTTT. It specifies CASSRLRGPGKGGTDTQYF.

There are many counts of this clonotype. The chain uses TRBV5-1 and TRBJ2-4; 7 bases fit TRBD2. The CDR3 runs 15 residues. Germline lookup yields CDR1 SGHRS and CDR2 YFSETQ. Trimming at V came to 4 bases and at J to 4 bases, leaving 8 bases not matched to a gene. The CDR3 reads CASSQTSSGKNIQYF. The CDR3 DNA is TGCGCCAGCAGCCAGACTAGCTCGGGAAAAAACATTCAGTACTTC.

The V gene is TRBV9, the J gene TRBJ2-3; 9 positions match TRBD1. J was trimmed by 2 bases and V by 4 bases; bases with no gene match: 11. The CDR3 runs to 17 residues. From germline, CDR1 is SGDLS and CDR2 YYNGEE. Here the CDR3 DNA reads TGTGCCAGCAGCCCACGGACAGGGGATCGTAACACAGATACGCAGTATTTT. Its translation: CASSPRTGDRNTDTQYF.

This clonotype came up a few times. The rearrangement joins TRBV6-5 to TRBJ1-4; D may be TRBD1 (5 bases). Trimming cost V 6 bases and J 6 bases, with 11 bases left between them. Germline assignment: CDR1 MNHEY and CDR2 SVGAGI. The CDR3 is made up of 13 amino acids. This chain's CDR3 is CASSPGAYEKLFF. Written as DNA, the CDR3 is TGTGCCAGCAGCCCCGGGGCGTATGAAAAACTGTTTTTT.

In this sample, this clonotype turned up a few times. The gene calls are TRBV2 and TRBJ2-4, with TRBD2 identical over 9 bases. Germline CDR1 is SNHLY and CDR2 is FYNNEI. This CDR3 is 17 amino acids long. V dropped 5 bases and J dropped 0; count of bases not matched to a gene: 8. Here the CDR3 DNA reads TGTGCCAGCAGTACTCCACTAGCGGGTCTAGCCAAAAACATTCAGTACTTC. Amino acid sequence: CASSTPLAGLAKNIQYF.